This TCR beta chain was identified during a study of T cell repertoires in cytomegalovirus infection. Study background: Indications of both CMV infection and matching HLA type were provided by public TCR beta signatures.

MiXCR, run by TCRdb on the reads, gives a single entry per CDR3 protein. This sample carries some 400,000 distinct CDR3 sequences, around a sixth of them seen once, and the ten largest clones take approximately 10%. This clonotype was seen more than once but under ten times. Its specificity is not known. The study, taken as a whole, reports: HLA-C-restricted TCR beta clonotypes specific for CMV led the ex vivo response.

This CDR3 region has 20 residues. CDR1 and CDR2 (germline): MNHEY, SMNVEV (reference sequence). Deletions cut 5 bases from V and 0 bases from J, with 27 bases between. The receptor comes from a human donor in good health (CMV status not recorded). Some clones in this sample may be carry-over from other donors' samples. The sequencing sample was made of PBMCs. This rearrangement joins TRBV27 to TRBJ2-3; maybe TRBD2 (6 bases). The CDR3 loop reads CASSPPPGLNLLTSTDTQYF. DNA for the CDR3: TGTGCCAGCAGTCCCCCACCGGGACTGAATCTACTGACTAGCACAGATACGCAGTATTTT.